This TCR beta chain came from a study of lymphopenia after photon versus proton radiotherapy. Repertoires were generated with immunoSEQ multiplex PCR, while TCRdb's copy carries only in-frame clones and drops some. The sample includes 52,000 or so clones, approximately 92% of them seen just once. Points on this clone: Its antigen is unknown.

Study-level results: Post-nadir diversity loss with photons came from oligoclonal expansion, particularly CD8+ Temra cells. Better survival with proton therapy was suggested as possible, not demonstrated. Under photons, naive T cells and diversity fell while effector/memory populations rose. Larger post-nadir TCR diversity loss correlated inversely with survival in deceased patients.

The germline CDR1 and CDR2 sequences are MNHEY and SVGAGI. This CDR3 is built from 14 residues. Trimming removed 6 bases from V and 2 bases from J, with 11 bases in between. This specimen was peripheral blood, taken from a patient treated with photon-based radiotherapy. This chain connects TRBV6-5 to TRBJ1-5; TRBD1 might be the D (6 bases). This receptor was obtained from a woman aged 35 to 49 with cholangiocarcinoma. CDR3 in amino acids: CASRQGLGNQPQHF. DNA of the CDR3: TGTGCCAGCAGACAGGGACTGGGCAATCAGCCCCAGCATTTT.